One and the same sample provided the 7 T cell receptor beta chains below, sequenced in a study of OX40 agonist ivuxolimab in advanced cancers. Generated by immunoSEQ multiplex PCR, the TCRdb table keeps only in-frame clones and is missing some. The sample includes some 85,000 clones, roughly 88% of them seen just once. The starting material was CD4+ or CD8+ T cells sorted from blood, obtained in a trial of the OX40 agonist ivuxolimab. The receptors shown here come from an adult with an advanced solid tumor such as melanoma, head and neck, liver or kidney cancer.

The chain combines TRBV5-1 with TRBJ1-1, with 7 bases fitting TRBD1. Germline trimming cut 0 bases from V and 1 base from J; bases unmatched to any gene: 3. Germline V gives CDR1 SGHRS, CDR2 YFSETQ. There are 15 residues in the CDR3. CDR3 in amino acids: CASSLAPGGNTEAFF. As DNA, the CDR3 is TGCGCCAGCAGCTTGGCCCCAGGGGGGAACACTGAAGCTTTCTTT.

CDR3 nucleotide sequence: TGTGCCAGCAGTTGGTCCGGGGGGCGCCCAGATACGCAGTATTTT. Encoded protein: CASSWSGGRPDTQYF. The rearrangement links TRBV6-1 to TRBJ2-3; D is possibly TRBD2 (7 bases). CDR1 and CDR2 (germline): MNHNS, SASEGT. CDR3 length equals 15 residues. V was cut by 5 bases and J by 4 bases, with 16 bases left in between.

This chain uses TRBV30 with TRBJ2-3; 9 positions match TRBD2. Germline lookup yields CDR1 GTSNPN and CDR2 SVGIG (reference sequence). This CDR3 spans 16 amino acids. V lost 7 bases and J lost 1; bases outside the gene matches: 12. In DNA, the CDR3 is TGTGCCTACACTCCTCTCGAGCGGGGGGGCACAGATACGCAGTATTTT. Translation gives CAYTPLERGGTDTQYF.

This chain connects TRBV19 to TRBJ1-1; the D gene is possibly TRBD1 (6 bases). Germline values: CDR1 LNHDA, CDR2 SQIVND (reference sequence). Trimming took off 3 bases at V and 7 bases at J, with 9 bases between the two ends. CDR3 size: 12 residues. The CDR3 DNA is TGTGCCAGTAGTATGAGGACAGTTGAAGCTTTCTTT. It yields the protein CASSMRTVEAFF. Filled out from reference TRBV19 and TRBJ1-1, the complete variable domain reads DGGITQSPKYLFRKEGQNVTLSCEQNLNHDAMYWYRQDPGQGLRLIYYSQIVNDFQKGDIAEGYSVSREKKESFPLTVTSAQKNPTAFYLCASSMRTVEAFFGQGTRLTVV.

This chain joins TRBV7-2 and TRBJ2-2, with unresolved D. Trimming removed 1 base at V and 2 bases at J, with 8 bases between. Germline assignment: CDR1 SGHTA and CDR2 FQGNSA. The CDR3 has 15 amino acids. The CDR3 loop is CASSLGPSNTGELFF. CDR3 nucleotide sequence: TGTGCCAGCAGCTTAGGCCCATCTAACACCGGGGAGCTGTTTTTT. Supplemented by reference TRBV7-2 and TRBJ2-2, the full variable domain reads GAGVSQSPSNKVTEKGKDVELRCDPISGHTALYWYRQSLGQGLEFLIYFQGNSAPDKSGLPSDRFSAERTGGSVSTLTIQRTQQEDSAVYLCASSLGPSNTGELFFGEGSRLTVL.

The genes are TRBV2 and TRBJ1-3; D is uncertain. The CDR3 totals 13 residues. V lost 6 bases to trimming and J lost 3 bases, with 9 bases between them. Germline-derived CDR1 and CDR2 are SNHLY and FYNNEI. The chain's CDR3 is CASRGDGGNTIYF. CDR3 DNA: TGTGCCAGCAGGGGAGACGGTGGAAACACCATATATTTT. Full variable domain (rest looked up from reference TRBV2 and TRBJ1-3): EPEVTQTPSHQVTQMGQEVILRCVPISNHLYFYWYRQILGQKVEFLVSFYNNEISEKSEIFDDQFSVERPDGSNFTLKIRSTKLEDSAMYFCASRGDGGNTIYFGEGSWLTVV.

The chain employs TRBV10-2 and TRBJ1-5, with D tentatively TRBD1 (5 bases). Trimming removed 0 bases at V and 7 bases at J, with 7 bases between. Germline CDR1 and CDR2: WSHSY and SAAADI. The CDR3 length is 13 residues. CDR3 in amino acids: CASSESGTQPQHF. The DNA of the CDR3 is TGCGCCAGCAGTGAGTCAGGGACCCAGCCCCAGCATTTT.